The present TCR beta chain was sequenced within a study of beta chain features in type 1 diabetes. With 4 bases removed from V and 1 base from J, the gap between germline ends came to 10 bases. This CDR3 has 14 residues. Germline CDR1 and CDR2: SGHTA and FQGTGA. Every isolated RNA sample was fully reverse transcribed, so sequencing captured expressed TCRB transcripts. Here immunoSEQ multiplex PCR was the method, and the copy in TCRdb shows in-frame clones only, minus some. Counted here are 500,000 to 700,000 clones, 15% occurring once; the ten biggest clones make up roughly 0.098%. This clone was recorded a few times. This same CDR3 is encoded by further DNA sequences in the sample.

The chain links TRBV7-3 to TRBJ1-1, with D hard to call. The clonotype was recovered from a man aged 18-30 years in good health. Sequenced material: naive CD4+ T cells from blood. The DNA of the CDR3 is TGTGCCAGCAGCTCAGCCGGCGGGAACACTGAAGCTTTCTTT. Translation: CASSSAGGNTEAFF.